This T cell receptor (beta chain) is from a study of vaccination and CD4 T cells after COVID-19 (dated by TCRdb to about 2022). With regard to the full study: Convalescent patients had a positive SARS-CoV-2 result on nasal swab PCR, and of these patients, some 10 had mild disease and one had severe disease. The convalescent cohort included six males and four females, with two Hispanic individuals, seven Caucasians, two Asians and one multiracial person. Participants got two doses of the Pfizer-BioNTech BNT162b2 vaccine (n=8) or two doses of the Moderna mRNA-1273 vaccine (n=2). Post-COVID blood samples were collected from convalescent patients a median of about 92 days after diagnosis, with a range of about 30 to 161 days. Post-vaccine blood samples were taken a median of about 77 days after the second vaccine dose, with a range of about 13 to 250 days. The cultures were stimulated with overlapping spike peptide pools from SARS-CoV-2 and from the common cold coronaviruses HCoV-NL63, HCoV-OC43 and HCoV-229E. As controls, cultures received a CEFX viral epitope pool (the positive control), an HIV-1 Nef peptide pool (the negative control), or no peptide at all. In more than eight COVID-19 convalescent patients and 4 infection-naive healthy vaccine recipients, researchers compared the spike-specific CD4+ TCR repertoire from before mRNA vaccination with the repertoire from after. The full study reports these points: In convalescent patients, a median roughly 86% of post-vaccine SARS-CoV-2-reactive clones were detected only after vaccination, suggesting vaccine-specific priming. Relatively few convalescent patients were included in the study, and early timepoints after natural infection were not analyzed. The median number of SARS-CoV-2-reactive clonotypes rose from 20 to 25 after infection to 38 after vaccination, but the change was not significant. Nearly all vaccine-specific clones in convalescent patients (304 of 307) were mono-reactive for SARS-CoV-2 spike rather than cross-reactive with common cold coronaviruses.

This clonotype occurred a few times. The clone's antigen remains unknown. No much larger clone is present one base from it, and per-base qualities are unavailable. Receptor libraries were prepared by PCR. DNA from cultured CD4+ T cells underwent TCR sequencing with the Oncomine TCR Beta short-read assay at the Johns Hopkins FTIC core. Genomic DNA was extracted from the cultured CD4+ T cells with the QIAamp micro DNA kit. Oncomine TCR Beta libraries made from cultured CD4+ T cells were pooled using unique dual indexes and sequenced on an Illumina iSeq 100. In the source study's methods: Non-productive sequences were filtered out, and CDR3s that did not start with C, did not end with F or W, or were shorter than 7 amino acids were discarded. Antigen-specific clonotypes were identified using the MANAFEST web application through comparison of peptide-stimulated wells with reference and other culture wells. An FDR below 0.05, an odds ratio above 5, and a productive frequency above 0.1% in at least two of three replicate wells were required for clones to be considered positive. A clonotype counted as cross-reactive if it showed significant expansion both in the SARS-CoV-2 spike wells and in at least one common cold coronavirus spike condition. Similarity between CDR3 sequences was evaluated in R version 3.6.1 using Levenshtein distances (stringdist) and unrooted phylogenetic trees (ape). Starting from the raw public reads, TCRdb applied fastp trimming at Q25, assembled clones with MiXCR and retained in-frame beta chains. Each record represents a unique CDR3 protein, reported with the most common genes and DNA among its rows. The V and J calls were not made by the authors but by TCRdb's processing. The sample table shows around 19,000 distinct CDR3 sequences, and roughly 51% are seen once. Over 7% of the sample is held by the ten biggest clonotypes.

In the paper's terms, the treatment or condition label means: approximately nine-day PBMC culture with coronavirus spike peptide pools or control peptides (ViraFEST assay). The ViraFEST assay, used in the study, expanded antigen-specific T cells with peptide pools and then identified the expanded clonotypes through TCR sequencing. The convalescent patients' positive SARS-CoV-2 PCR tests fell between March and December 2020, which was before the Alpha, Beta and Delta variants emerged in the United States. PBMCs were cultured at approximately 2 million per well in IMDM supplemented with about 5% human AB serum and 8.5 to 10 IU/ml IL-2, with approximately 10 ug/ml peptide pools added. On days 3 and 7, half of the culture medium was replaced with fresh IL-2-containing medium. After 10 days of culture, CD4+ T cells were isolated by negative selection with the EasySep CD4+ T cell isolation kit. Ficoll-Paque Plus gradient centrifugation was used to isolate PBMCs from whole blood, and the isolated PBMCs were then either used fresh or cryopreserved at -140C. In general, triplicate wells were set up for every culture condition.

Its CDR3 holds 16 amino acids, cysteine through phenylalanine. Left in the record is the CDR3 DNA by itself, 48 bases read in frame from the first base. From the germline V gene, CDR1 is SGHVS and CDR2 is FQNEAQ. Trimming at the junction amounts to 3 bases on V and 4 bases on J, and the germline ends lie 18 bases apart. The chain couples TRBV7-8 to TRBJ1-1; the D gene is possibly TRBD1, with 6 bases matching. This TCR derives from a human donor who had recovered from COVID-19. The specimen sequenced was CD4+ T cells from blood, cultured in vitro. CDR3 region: CASSLLSRRGATEAFF. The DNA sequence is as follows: TGTGCCAGCAGCTTGCTTAGTCGGAGGGGGGCCACTGAAGCTTTCTTT. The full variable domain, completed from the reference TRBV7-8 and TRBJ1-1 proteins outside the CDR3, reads GAGVSQSPRYKVAKRGQDVALRCDPISGHVSLFWYQQALGQGPEFLTYFQNEAQLDKSGLPSDRFFAERPEGSVSTLKIQRTQQEDSAVYLCASSLLSRRGATEAFFGQGTRLTVV.